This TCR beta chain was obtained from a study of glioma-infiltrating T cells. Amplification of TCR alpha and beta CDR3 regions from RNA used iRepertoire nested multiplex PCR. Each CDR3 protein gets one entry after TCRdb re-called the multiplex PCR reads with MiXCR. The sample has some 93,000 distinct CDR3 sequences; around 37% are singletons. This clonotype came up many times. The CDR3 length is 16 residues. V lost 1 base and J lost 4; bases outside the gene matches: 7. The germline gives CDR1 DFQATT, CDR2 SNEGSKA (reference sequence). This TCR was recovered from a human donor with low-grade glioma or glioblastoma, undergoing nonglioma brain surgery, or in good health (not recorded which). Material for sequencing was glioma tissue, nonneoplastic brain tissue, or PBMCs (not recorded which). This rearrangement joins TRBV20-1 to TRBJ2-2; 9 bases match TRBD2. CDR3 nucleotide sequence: TGCAGTGCTAGAGTAAGGGGACTAGCCGTCACCGGGGAGCTGTTTTTT. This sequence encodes CSARVRGLAVTGELFF.